This TCR beta chain was sequenced during a study of CD8 T cells in Susac syndrome. For this clonotype: What it binds is not known.

High-throughput TCR beta sequencing covered peripheral CD8+ and CD4+ T cells. Reverse transcription of about 0.5 to 1 ug RNA used random hexamers. Amplification of TCR beta CDR3 across 54 Vbeta and 13 Jbeta was performed with immunoSEQ multiplex PCR. TCRdb reanalysed the immunoSEQ multiplex PCR reads using MiXCR and keeps one entry per CDR3 protein. Of 77,000 or so distinct CDR3 sequences listed, approximately 95% were seen once; the top ten hold approximately 0.38%. From germline, CDR1 is SGHNT and CDR2 YYREEE (reference sequence). CDR3 length equals 14 residues. V lost 5 bases, J lost 5 bases, and 13 bases lay in between. The study's findings and limits: The study acknowledged a relatively small number of individuals in its TCR sequencing and HLA analysis.

V is TRBV5-4 and J is TRBJ1-4; D perhaps matches TRBD1 (5 bases). The source of this sequence is a human donor with multiple sclerosis. Sequencing input: CD8+ T cells from PBMCs. For the CDR3, the DNA is TGTGCCAGCAGGAACCGGGGCGAGAATGAAAAACTGTTTTTT. Translated: CASRNRGENEKLFF. Complete variable domain (other parts from reference TRBV5-4 and TRBJ1-4): ETGVTQSPTHLIKTRGQQVTLRCSSQSGHNTVSWYQQALGQGPQFIFQYYREEENGRGNFPPRFSGLQFPNYSSELNVNALELDDSALYLCASRNRGENEKLFFGSGTQLSVL.